The 28 T cell receptor beta chains listed next were all sequenced from one sample in a study of identical twins. Each CDR3 protein gets one entry after TCRdb re-called the 5' RACE reads with MiXCR. This sample has under 400,000 distinct CDR3 sequences, with roughly 10% found just once. The specimen was naive T cells sorted from blood. These receptors all come from a woman aged 50 to 60 in good health.

This clonotype was recorded a few times. The chain has TRBV10-2 and TRBJ1-5; D remains ambiguous. Trimming pared 0 bases from V and 0 bases from J, leaving 6 bases between. CDR1 and CDR2 (germline): WSHSY, SAAADI. CDR3 length equals 15 residues. CDR3 bases: TGCGCCAGCAGTGAGTCATCAGATAGCAATCAGCCCCAGCATTTT. Its translation is CASSESSDSNQPQHF.

V and J are TRBV6-5 and TRBJ2-7, with 8 bases aligning to TRBD2. Germline loops: CDR1 MNHEY, CDR2 SVGAGI. The CDR3 runs to 13 residues. Trimming at V came to 6 bases and at J to 3 bases, leaving 4 bases not matched to a gene. Written as DNA, the CDR3 is TGTGCCAGCAGGAAACTAGCGGACTACGAGCAGTACGTC. This sequence encodes CASRKLADYEQYV.

The chain combines TRBV5-1 with TRBJ2-1; D is uncertain. V lost 0 bases to trimming and J lost 2 bases, with 9 bases between them. Germline V gene lookup returns CDR1 SGHRS and CDR2 YFSETQ. This CDR3 has 15 residues. CDR3 DNA: TGCGCCAGCAGCTTGGAGGGCTCGACCTACAATGAGCAGTTCTTC. Amino acids: CASSLEGSTYNEQFF.

This clonotype was recorded a few times. V usage is TRBV6-1 and J usage is TRBJ1-2; D perhaps matches TRBD1 (6 bases). The length of the CDR3 is 14 residues. V was pared by 9 bases and J by 3 bases, with 17 bases between. Germline-derived CDR1 and CDR2 are MNHNS and SASEGT. CDR3 protein: CASRLGGQYYGYTF. CDR3 in DNA: TGTGCCAGTCGACTGGGGGGCCAATACTATGGCTACACCTTC.

The J gene is TRBJ2-2, the V gene TRBV29-1; the match to TRBD2 covers 11 bases. The germline V gene has CDR1 SQVTM and CDR2 ANQGSEA. The CDR3 runs to 13 residues. V shed 7 bases and J 5 bases; nucleotides not matched to a gene: 3. CDR3 sequence reads: CSAGLAGTGELFF. The CDR3 nucleotides read TGCAGCGCCGGACTAGCGGGTACCGGGGAGCTGTTTTTT.

On this clonotype: Mismatch with germline at one junction end may stem from a read error. This chain connects TRBV2 to TRBJ1-1, with D perhaps TRBD1 (5 bases). CDR3 size: 13 residues. Germline assignment: CDR1 SNHLY and CDR2 FYNNEI. CDR3 nucleotide sequence: TGTGCCAGCAGGGGGGAGCCACCGGCTGACGCTTTCTTT. This codes for CASRGEPPADAFF.

The V gene is TRBV18, the J gene TRBJ2-2; the D is unclear. The CDR3 covers 12 residues. CDR1 KGHSH and CDR2 LQKENI come from the germline V gene. V was clipped by 2 bases and J by 7 bases, with 5 bases between them. The CDR3 region has the DNA TGTGCCAGCTCACCAAATAACGGGGAGCTGTTTTTT. This translates into CASSPNNGELFF.

This clonotype was observed a few times. The V call is TRBV27, the J call TRBJ2-3; 10 bases fit TRBD2. Germline V lookup: CDR1 MNHEY, CDR2 SMNVEV (reference sequence). V shed 2 bases and J 6 bases; nucleotides not matched to a gene: 8. This CDR3 region has 16 residues. The CDR3 sequence: CASSLGLSGRGDTQYF. The CDR3 DNA reads TGTGCCAGCAGTTTAGGTTTAAGCGGGAGGGGCGATACGCAGTATTTT.

This clonotype was seen a few times. V and J are TRBV6-1 and TRBJ1-6; D is unclear. The CDR3 is made up of 12 amino acids. The germline CDR1 and CDR2 sequences are MNHNS and SASEGT. Trimming left V 6 bases short and J 14 bases short, with 14 bases between. CDR3 nucleotides: TGTGCCAGCAGAACAACCAGCACGGCCCTCCACTTT. Its protein product is CASRTTSTALHF.

This clonotype came up a few times. The chain carries TRBV5-1 and TRBJ2-1, with 8 bases lining up with TRBD2. CDR1 SGHRS and CDR2 YFSETQ come from the germline V gene. The CDR3 extends over 19 amino acids. With V trimmed by 0 bases and J by 0 bases, 11 bases remained unmatched. DNA for the CDR3: TGCGCCAGCAGCTTGGTAGGGGTAGCGGGATGGAGCTCCTACAATGAGCAGTTCTTC. It yields the protein CASSLVGVAGWSSYNEQFF.

The chain joins TRBV12-3 or TRBV12-4 to TRBJ2-6, with D perhaps matching TRBD2 (6 bases). V shed 6 bases and J shed 2 bases, with 14 bases lying between them. This CDR3 spans 16 amino acids. The CDR3 region is CASRSLGTPGANVLTF. As DNA, the CDR3 is TGTGCCAGCAGATCTCTTGGGACTCCTGGGGCCAACGTCCTGACTTTC.

The rearrangement links TRBV10-3 to TRBJ2-7; no clear D gene. Trimming pared 0 bases from V and 3 bases from J, leaving 6 bases between. Per germline, CDR1 ENHRY and CDR2 SYGVKD. This CDR3 region has 13 residues. The CDR3, as DNA: TGTGCCATCAGTGAGTCGGGATACTACGAGCAGTACTTC. It translates to CAISESGYYEQYF.

The sample holds many counts of this clonotype. This rearrangement joins TRBV5-1 to TRBJ2-1, with 9 nucleotides matching TRBD1. The CDR3 has 16 amino acids. Losses at the gene ends were 0 bases for V and 4 bases for J; bases not matched to a gene: 5. Germline V gene lookup returns CDR1 SGHRS and CDR2 YFSETQ. The CDR3 DNA is TGCGCCAGCAGCTTGGCTGGGACAGGGATTTACAATGAGCAGTTCTTC. Protein: CASSLAGTGIYNEQFF.

The chain recombines TRBV6-5 with TRBJ1-1; TRBD1 might be the D (6 bases). The germline V gene has CDR1 MNHEY and CDR2 SVGAGI. This CDR3 spans 15 amino acids. Trimming stripped 0 bases from V and 2 bases from J, with 10 bases between. The CDR3 DNA sequence: TGTGCCAGCAGTTACTCGGGCAGGGGAAACACTGAAGCTTTCTTT. Translation gives CASSYSGRGNTEAFF.

This clonotype came up a few times. The chain employs TRBV25-1 and TRBJ2-3, with a weak D call TRBD2 (5 bases). This CDR3 spans 18 amino acids. With 0 bases removed from V and 0 bases from J, the gap between germline ends came to 16 bases. Germline-derived CDR1 and CDR2 are MGHDK and SYGVNS. Here the CDR3 reads CASSEYKSGGPSTDTQYF. The CDR3 DNA reads TGTGCCAGCAGTGAATATAAATCAGGCGGGCCTAGCACAGATACGCAGTATTTT.

This clonotype came up many times. The rearrangement joins TRBV7-6 to TRBJ2-1; D is possibly TRBD1 (6 bases). The germline V gene has CDR1 SGHVS and CDR2 FNYEAQ. The CDR3 extends over 13 amino acids. V gave up 10 bases and J gave up 5 bases, with 15 bases separating them. The CDR3 spells CATTRDNNNEQFF. The DNA of the CDR3 is TGTGCCACCACCCGGGACAACAACAATGAGCAGTTCTTC.

V gene TRBV7-2 combines with J gene TRBJ2-3; 8 nucleotides agree with TRBD2. The CDR3 has 14 residues. Germline CDR1 SGHTA, CDR2 FQGNSA. J lost 6 bases, V lost 4 bases, and 6 bases had no gene match. The CDR3 is CASSSTGGADTQYF. CDR3 nucleotide sequence: TGTGCCAGCAGCTCCACGGGAGGGGCGGATACGCAGTATTTT.

This clonotype was seen repeatedly, ten times or more. The chain uses TRBV6-5 and TRBJ2-2, with a tentative D call TRBD1 (6 bases). Germline V gives CDR1 MNHEY, CDR2 SVGAGI. This CDR3 is 13 amino acids long. With 10 bases removed from V and 4 bases from J, the gap between germline ends came to 13 bases. In DNA, the CDR3 is TGTGCCACCCAGGGGCGAGGCACCGGGGAGCTGTTTTTT. Protein: CATQGRGTGELFF.

This clonotype has more than one count but fewer than ten. V and J are TRBV6-5 and TRBJ1-3, with D hard to call. Germline loops: CDR1 MNHEY, CDR2 SVGAGI. The CDR3 runs to 14 residues. The V end was cut by 7 bases, the J end by 1 base, with 11 bases between. The CDR3 DNA sequence: TGTGCCAGCATGGAGGGTTCGTCTGGAAACACCATATATTTT. Its translation is CASMEGSSGNTIYF.

The V gene is TRBV7-2, the J gene TRBJ1-5; 7 bases line up with TRBD1. Trimming removed 5 bases from V and 3 bases from J; junction bases left unmatched: 7. CDR3 length equals 15 residues. In germline, CDR1 is SGHTA, CDR2 FQGNSA. CDR3 sequence: CASSQRTGDNQPQHF. Written as DNA, the CDR3 is TGTGCCAGCAGCCAGCGGACAGGAGACAATCAGCCCCAGCATTTT.

This clonotype was counted at least ten times. The DNA of the CDR3 is TGTGCCAGCAGTTACAGACAGGGAGAAGAGACCCAGTACTTC. Protein sequence: CASSYRQGEETQYF. This sequence joins TRBV6-2 or TRBV6-3 and TRBJ2-5, with 7 bases aligning to TRBD1. Germline V gene lookup returns CDR1 MNHEY and CDR2 SVGEGT. The CDR3 length is 14 residues. The junction had 3 bases not matched to a gene; V was cut back by 2 bases and J by 3 bases.

In this sample, this clonotype turned up many times. The chain carries TRBV10-3 and TRBJ1-1; D call uncertain. Trimming took off 0 bases at V and 4 bases at J, with 12 bases between the two ends. The CDR3 contains 15 residues. The germline V gene has CDR1 ENHRY and CDR2 SYGVKD. Here the CDR3 DNA reads TGTGCCATCAGTGAGTCTCAGGTTTTAGGCACTGAAGCTTTCTTT. As protein: CAISESQVLGTEAFF.

This chain joins TRBV27 and TRBJ2-7, with unresolved D. V was cut by 2 bases and J by 6 bases, with 17 bases left in between. CDR3 length: 15 amino acids. Germline assignment: CDR1 MNHEY and CDR2 SMNVEV (reference sequence). CDR3 sequence reads: CASSLAWVSSLEQYF. Written as DNA, the CDR3 is TGTGCCAGCAGTTTAGCGTGGGTTTCTTCCCTCGAGCAGTACTTC.

The chain has TRBV23-1 and TRBJ2-7; D possibly corresponds to TRBD1 (6 bases). TRBV23-1 is recorded as an ORF, its role being uncertain. V gave up 1 base and J gave up 4 bases, with 20 bases separating them. The CDR3 consists of 17 residues. The CDR3 loop is CASSQFKPCRGLYEQYV. CDR3 nucleotide sequence: TGCGCCAGCAGTCAATTCAAGCCATGCAGGGGTTTGTACGAGCAGTACGTC.

This clonotype was counted at least ten times. V usage is TRBV6-5 and J usage is TRBJ2-5; D not resolved. The CDR3 sequence is 12 residues long. CDR1 is MNHEY and CDR2 is SVGAGI in the germline V gene. With 0 bases removed from V and 5 bases from J, the gap between germline ends came to 4 bases. The CDR3 loop reads CASSYSGETQYF. CDR3 bases: TGTGCCAGCAGTTACTCGGGGGAGACCCAGTACTTC.

The rearrangement joins TRBV11-2 to TRBJ2-5; no clear D gene. CDR3 size: 14 residues. V was pared by 2 bases and J by 3 bases, with 10 bases between. Germline CDR1 is SGHAT and CDR2 is FQNNGV. Written as DNA, the CDR3 is TGTGCCAGCAGCTTATGGTCAGGAAAAGAGACCCAGTACTTC. This translates into CASSLWSGKETQYF. The full variable domain, its missing parts supplied by reference TRBV11-2 and TRBJ2-5, is EAGVAQSPRYKIIEKRQSVAFWCNPISGHATLYWYQQILGQGPKLLIQFQNNGVVDDSQLPKDRFSAERLKGVDSTLKIQPAKLEDSAVYLCASSLWSGKETQYFGPGTRLLVL.

The genes are TRBV12-3 or TRBV12-4 and TRBJ2-3; D gene ambiguous. The CDR3 has 15 residues. The ends were cut back, 1 base at V and 2 bases at J, with 10 bases in the middle. This chain's CDR3 is CASSLGGRITDTQYF. CDR3 coding DNA: TGTGCCAGCAGTTTAGGCGGCAGAATCACAGATACGCAGTATTTT.

This clonotype was detected many times. The J gene is TRBJ2-5, the V gene TRBV6-5; 8 bases map to TRBD2. V shed 7 bases and J 6 bases; nucleotides not matched to a gene: 13. This CDR3 has 15 residues. Per the germline V gene, CDR1 is MNHEY and CDR2 is SVGAGI. The CDR3 is CASTPGERERKTQYF. For the CDR3, the DNA is TGTGCCAGCACCCCGGGGGAGCGGGAGCGGAAGACCCAGTACTTC.